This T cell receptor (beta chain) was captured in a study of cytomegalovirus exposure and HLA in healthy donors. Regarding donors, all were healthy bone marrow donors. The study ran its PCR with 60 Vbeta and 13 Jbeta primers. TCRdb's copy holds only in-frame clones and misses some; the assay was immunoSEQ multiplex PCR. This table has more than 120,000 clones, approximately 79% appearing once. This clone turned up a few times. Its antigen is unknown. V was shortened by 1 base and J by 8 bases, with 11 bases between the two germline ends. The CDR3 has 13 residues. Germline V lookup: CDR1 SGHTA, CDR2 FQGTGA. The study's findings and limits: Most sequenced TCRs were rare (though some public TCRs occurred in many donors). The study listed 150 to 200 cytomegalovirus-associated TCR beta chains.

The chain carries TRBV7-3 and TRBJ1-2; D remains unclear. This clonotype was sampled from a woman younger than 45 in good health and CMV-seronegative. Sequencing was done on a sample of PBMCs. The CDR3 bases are TGTGCCAGCAGCTTAAATCCCGGGTGCGGCTACACCTTC. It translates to CASSLNPGCGYTF.